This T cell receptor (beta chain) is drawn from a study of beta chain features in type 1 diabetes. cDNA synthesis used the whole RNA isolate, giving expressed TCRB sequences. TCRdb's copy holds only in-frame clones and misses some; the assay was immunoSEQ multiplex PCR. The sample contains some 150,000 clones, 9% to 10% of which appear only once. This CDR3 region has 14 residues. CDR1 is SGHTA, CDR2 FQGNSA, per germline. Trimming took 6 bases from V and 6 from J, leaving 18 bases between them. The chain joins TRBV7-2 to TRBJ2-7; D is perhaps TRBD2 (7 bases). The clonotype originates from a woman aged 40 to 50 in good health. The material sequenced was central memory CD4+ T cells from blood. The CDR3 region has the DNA TGTGCCAGCAGTCAGGGAGGGGGGCTGGTCGAGCAGTACTTC. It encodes CASSQGGGLVEQYF.